The entry below gives a single T cell receptor beta chain sequence along with its context. It lacks a known antigen. No base quality values were provided; no much bigger clone lies one nucleotide off. Before genomic DNA was extracted, conventional CD4+ T cells were isolated from blood as CD25-low CD127-high cells. Several healthy control donors were used as the comparison group for repertoire analyses. The data originate from a study of regulatory and conventional T cells in RAG deficiency (TCRdb year 2017). Regarding the research as a whole: High-throughput TCR beta sequencing was used to compare the diversity and composition of the Treg, conventional CD4+ and CD8+ T cell repertoires of RAG-deficient patients with those of healthy controls.

Libraries were constructed by the immunoSEQ multiplex PCR assay. Genomic DNA from the sorted T-cell subsets was used to amplify and sequence rearranged TCR beta chain products. On the authors' methods: Shannon entropy and Simpson indices were used to measure the diversity of productive TCR beta rearrangements in each repertoire. To assess clonal expansion, the frequencies of the 100 most abundant productive TCR beta clonotypes were added up as a share of total reads. A self-reactivity index based on amino acid usage at CDR3beta positions 6 and 7 was applied to the TRB repertoires. Repertoire analyses used two-way ANOVA; flow cytometric analyses used Student t or Mann-Whitney tests. In its TCRdb copy, this immuneACCESS table keeps in-frame sequences only and misses some clones. Where compared with another copy, unresolved V genes explain less than half of these, and the others have no known cause. V and J calls and clone size come straight from that table; D and trimming were deduced from the DNA. This sample comprises 25,000 to 30,000 clones, 90% to 95% of them detected only once. 0.15% to 0.2% of the sample rests with the top ten.

V was cut back by 6 bases and J by 10 bases, leaving a gap of 17 bases between them. The CDR3 sequence holds 14 residues, the cysteine and phenylalanine included. Left in the record is the CDR3 DNA by itself, 42 bases read in frame from the first base. CDR1 and CDR2 were assigned from the germline V gene (reference sequence) as SGHNT and YYREEE. Study-wide findings and limitations: All patient T-cell subsets had shorter CDR3 lengths; Omenn syndrome patients showed >80% Treg-Tconv repertoire overlap at nucleotide and amino acid level. Compared with controls, Omenn syndrome and CID/AS patients had around 94-fold fewer unique TCR beta sequences in Treg cells, whereas the reduction in the other subsets was around 9.4-fold. RAG-deficient patients showed markedly lower Shannon entropy and higher Simpson indices than control T-cell subpopulations. Some T-cell subset analyses were not done for some subjects. The CD25-high CD127-low cells sorted from Omenn syndrome patients may be peripherally activated cells rather than true Treg cells.

These data also featured in a second study, about regulatory T cells. The second study's paper adds: For the multiplex PCR, 52 forward TRBV primers and 13 reverse TRBJ primers were used, and amplification bias was corrected with both assay-based and computational methods. Repertoires from patients had restricted unique TRB V-J pairs and skewed V and J gene usage, with the strongest effect in regulatory T cells. T-cell receptor beta repertoires of sorted regulatory, conventional CD4+ and CD8+ T cells were compared between CD3G-deficient patients and healthy controls. Peripheral blood mononuclear cells were isolated by Ficoll density separation. Within the immunoSEQ assay, multiplex PCR amplified rearranged TRB loci from genomic DNA. TRB amplicons were sequenced on an Illumina HiSeq platform. Raw sequences were error-filtered and aligned to reference gene sequences by custom algorithms, then analyzed with the immunoSEQ online tools. Productive and nonproductive TRB rearrangement frequencies were evaluated among both unique and total sequences. For group comparisons, t tests, Mann-Whitney tests or two-way ANOVA were performed in Prism software.

The source material was CD25- CD4+ T cells sorted from blood. The V gene is TRBV5-4 and the J gene is TRBJ1-6; TRBD1 could be the D gene, as 6 bases match. This TCR was recovered from a human donor in good health. CDR3 sequence: CASKRGGLGSPLHF. Read as DNA, the sequence is TGTGCCAGCAAAAGGGGGGGGCTGGGATCACCCCTCCACTTT. The CDR3 plus the reference TRBV5-4 and TRBJ1-6 genes for the other parts give the full variable domain: ETGVTQSPTHLIKTRGQQVTLRCSSQSGHNTVSWYQQALGQGPQFIFQYYREEENGRGNFPPRFSGLQFPNYSSELNVNALELDDSALYLCASKRGGLGSPLHFGNGTRLTVT.